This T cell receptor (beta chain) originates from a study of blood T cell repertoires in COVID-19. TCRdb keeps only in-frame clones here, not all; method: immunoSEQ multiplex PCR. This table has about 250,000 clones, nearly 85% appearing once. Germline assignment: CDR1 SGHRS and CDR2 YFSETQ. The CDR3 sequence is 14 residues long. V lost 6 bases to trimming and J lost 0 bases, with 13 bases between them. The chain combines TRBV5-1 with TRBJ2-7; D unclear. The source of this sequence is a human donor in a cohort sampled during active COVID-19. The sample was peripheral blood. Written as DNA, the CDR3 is TGCGCCAGCAACCCACAGACGAGCTCCTACGAGCAGTACTTC. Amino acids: CASNPQTSSYEQYF.